Given below is one TCR beta chain in context. Which antigen it targets is not known. Base qualities are not provided; no much larger clone lies one nucleotide away. At one collaborating source in Seattle, patients were enrolled during active infection and were followed longitudinally through the course of disease. Each collaborating institution followed its own protocols to collect whole blood in K2EDTA tubes. For TCRbeta analysis, collaborators shipped samples in one of three forms: frozen whole blood, isolated PBMCs, or DNA extracted from either of those sample types. TCRbeta CDR3 regions were amplified from genomic DNA by means of the immunoSEQ Assay, a bias-controlled multiplex PCR. Per the source publication's procedure: The number of nucleated cells in each sample was estimated from the amplification of reference gene primers within the assay. Sequence reads were collapsed and filtered to measure the absolute abundance of every unique TCRbeta CDR3 rearrangement. For each sample, productive Simpson clonality was calculated by taking the square root of Simpson's diversity index across productive rearrangements. TCRdb's version of the immuneACCESS table is confined to in-frame rearrangements and falls short of the full clone set. An unresolved V gene accounts for under half of the shortfall where checked; the remainder is of unknown origin. V, J and clone size were drawn from that table, and D and trimming were deduced from the DNA. Within this sample are around 210,000 clones, with 85% of them counted one time only. The ten largest account for roughly 5% of the sample.

This sample was included in a study of blood T cell repertoires in COVID-19 (TCRdb year 2020). For context, the study as a whole: The collaborator samples originated in the United States, Italy and Spain and spanned the acute and convalescent phases of COVID-19. The samples were drawn from the first 160 participants of the ongoing ImmuneRACE study and from about 1,200 subjects provided by 6 global collaborators. A freely available public database, intended as a resource for researchers studying the immune response to SARS-CoV-2, is where the repertoires were released. Where HLA class I and class II types were available, the types were taken from metadata supplied by the sample provider, not from assay-based typing. Subjects who had been exposed to COVID-19, were actively infected with it, or had recovered from it provided the deeply sampled blood TCRbeta repertoires that made up the dataset. The material from the prospective study consisted of cDNA or gDNA derived from T cells, B-cell-depleted T cells, or PBMCs. Sample metadata almost always included a de-identified subject ID, COVID-19 status, age in years and sex. The paper's findings and limits, for the study overall: How much clinical and demographic metadata was included differed by source and by participant, and the metadata was provided uncurated.

CDR1 and CDR2 (MDHEN, SYDVKM) derive from the germline V gene. The CDR3, cysteine through phenylalanine, is 15 amino acids long. Only CDR3 DNA is held: 45 bases, read in frame from base 1. V loses 2 bases at its end and J loses 3 bases; junction bases beyond the gene matches: 3. The receptor's source is a man between 50 and 59 years old with COVID-19, enrolled during active disease. The specimen was peripheral blood. The chain is made from TRBV28 and TRBJ1-4; 7 nucleotides in the junction match TRBD1. CDR3 protein: CASSLQGVSNEKLFF. DNA sequence: TGTGCCAGCAGTTTACAGGGGGTTTCTAATGAAAAACTGTTTTTT.